The sequence of this TCR beta chain was determined in a study of blood T cell repertoires in COVID-19. Looking at the study overall: Samples taken during acute and convalescent COVID-19 were collected in the United States, Italy and Spain. The analysed material was cDNA or gDNA that came from T cells, B-cell-depleted T cells, or PBMCs.

The CDR3 spans 19 residues. Trimming took 5 bases from V and 4 from J, leaving 29 bases between them. CDR1 and CDR2 (germline): KGHSY, FQNENV. In the authors' workflow: By means of reference gene primer amplification, nucleated cell counts were estimated. Assay used: immunoSEQ multiplex PCR; TCRdb lists only in-frame clones, some missing. V and J calls plus clone size are reproduced from that table; the DNA served to infer D and trimming. The profile covers 450,000 to 500,000 clones, with approximately 85% appearing a single time and 3% to 4% taken by the ten largest. Source material: peripheral blood. V usage is TRBV16 and J usage is TRBJ2-5, with D tentatively TRBD1 (6 bases). This clonotype originated in a human donor in a cohort sampled during active COVID-19. The CDR3 DNA reads as TGTGCCAGCAGCGGAACTCCGGCCCCCAATACCGGGACATCAGAGACCCAGTACTTC. This encodes CASSGTPAPNTGTSETQYF.